The present T cell receptor (beta chain) was sequenced within a study of technical replicates of blood from a handful of donors. The table came from immunoSEQ multiplex PCR; TCRdb's copy has only in-frame clones and leaves some out. The sample carries some 75,000 clones, 96% recorded once. The CDR3 has 16 amino acids. Germline V CDR1 and CDR2: MNHEY, SVGAGI. V was pared by 0 bases and J by 0 bases, with 5 bases of the junction left unmatched. This chain joins TRBV6-5 and TRBJ2-7, with TRBD1 matching over 7 bases. Sequencing was performed on T cells isolated from PBMCs. This receptor was taken from a human donor in good health. CDR3 residues: CASSYSRGRVSYEQYF. CDR3 bases: TGTGCCAGCAGTTACTCTAGGGGGCGAGTCTCCTACGAGCAGTACTTC.